This T cell receptor beta chain emerged from a study of blood T cells in healthy people across ages. Overall study results and limits: Donor CMV status was unknown, possibly confounding expanded clonotype changes. Estimates based on one million T cells were treated as lower bounds.

The CDR3 covers 16 residues. J lost 3 bases, V lost 6 bases, and 5 bases had no gene match. A second PCR of about 7 to 11 cycles used a sample-barcoded 5' primer and a J-beta primer mix. One entry per CDR3 protein, called by TCRdb with MiXCR from the 5' RACE reads. The table has around 710,000 distinct CDR3 sequences, 35% to 45% seen once. On this clonotype itself: Its cognate antigen is unknown.

The V gene is TRBV12-3 or TRBV12-4, the J gene TRBJ2-2, with 12 positions matching TRBD2. The sequence was obtained from a woman aged 55-69 years in good health. Material: blood. Written as DNA, the CDR3 is TGTGCCAGCAGAAAGGGACTAGCGGGTTACACCGGGGAGCTGTTTTTT. Protein: CASRKGLAGYTGELFF.